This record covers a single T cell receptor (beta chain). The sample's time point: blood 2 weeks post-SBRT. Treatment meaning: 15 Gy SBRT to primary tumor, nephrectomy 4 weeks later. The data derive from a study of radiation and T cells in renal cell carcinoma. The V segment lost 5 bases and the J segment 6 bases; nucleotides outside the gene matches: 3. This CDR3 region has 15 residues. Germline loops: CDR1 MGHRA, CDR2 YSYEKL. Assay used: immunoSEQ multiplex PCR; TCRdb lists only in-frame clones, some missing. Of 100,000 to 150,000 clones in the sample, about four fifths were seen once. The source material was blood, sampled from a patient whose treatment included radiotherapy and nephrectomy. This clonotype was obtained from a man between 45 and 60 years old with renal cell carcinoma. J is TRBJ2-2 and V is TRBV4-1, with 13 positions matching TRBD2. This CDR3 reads CASSYTSGGAGELFF. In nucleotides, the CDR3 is TGCGCCAGCAGCTACACTAGCGGGGGGGCCGGGGAGCTGTTTTTT.